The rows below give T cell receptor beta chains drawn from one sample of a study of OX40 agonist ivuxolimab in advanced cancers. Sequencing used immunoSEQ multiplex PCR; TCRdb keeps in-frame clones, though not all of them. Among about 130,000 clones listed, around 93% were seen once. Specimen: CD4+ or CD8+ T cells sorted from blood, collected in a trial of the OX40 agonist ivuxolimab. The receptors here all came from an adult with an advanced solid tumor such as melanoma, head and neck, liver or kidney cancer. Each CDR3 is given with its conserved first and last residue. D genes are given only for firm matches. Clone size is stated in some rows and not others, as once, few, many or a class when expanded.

cdr3_aa: CASSPQFGESNYGYTF
cdr3_nt: TGTGCCAGCTCACCACAGTTTGGGGAATCTAACTATGGCTACACCTTC
v_call: TRBV18
d_call: .
j_call: TRBJ1-2
clone_size: .

cdr3_aa: CASSVVAGVLFF
cdr3_nt: TGTGCCAGCAGCGTAGTGGCGGGAGTTCTGTTCTTC
v_call: TRBV9
d_call: TRBD2
j_call: TRBJ2-1
clone_size: .

cdr3_aa: CASSFYPSSGNTIYF
cdr3_nt: TGTGCCAGCAGTTTTTATCCCAGCTCTGGAAACACCATATATTTT
v_call: TRBV6-6
d_call: .
j_call: TRBJ1-3
clone_size: .

cdr3_aa: CASSSLLRGSNQPQHF
cdr3_nt: TGTGCCAGCAGTTCCCTCCTGAGGGGAAGCAATCAGCCCCAGCATTTT
v_call: TRBV28
d_call: .
j_call: TRBJ1-5
clone_size: .

cdr3_aa: CAWSQPHSNYDYTF
cdr3_nt: TGTGCCTGGAGTCAGCCTCACAGCAACTATGACTACACCTTC
v_call: TRBV30
d_call: .
j_call: TRBJ1-2
clone_size: .

cdr3_aa: CASSDWGAGEQYF
cdr3_nt: TGTGCCAGCAGTGATTGGGGGGCGGGGGAGCAGTACTTC
v_call: TRBV2
d_call: .
j_call: TRBJ2-7
clone_size: .

cdr3_aa: CASSAYSGTVTGNTIYF
cdr3_nt: TGTGCCAGCAGTGCCTACTCCGGGACCGTCACTGGAAACACCATATATTTT
v_call: TRBV25-1
d_call: .
j_call: TRBJ1-3
clone_size: .

cdr3_aa: CASRRGRGTNQPQHF
cdr3_nt: TGTGCCAGTCGTCGGGGACGGGGGACCAATCAGCCCCAGCATTTT
v_call: TRBV19
d_call: .
j_call: TRBJ1-5
clone_size: .

cdr3_aa: CASSSTDEQYF
cdr3_nt: TGTGCCAGCAGTTCTACGGACGAGCAGTACTTC
v_call: TRBV6-5
d_call: .
j_call: TRBJ2-7
clone_size: .

cdr3_aa: CASSLALAGGGIQYF
cdr3_nt: TGTGCCAGCAGCTTGGCCCTAGCGGGAGGAGGCATTCAGTACTTC
v_call: TRBV5-6
d_call: TRBD2
j_call: TRBJ2-4
clone_size: once

cdr3_aa: CASSVYYGEQFF
cdr3_nt: TGTGCCAGCAGCGTCTACTATGGTGAGCAGTTCTTC
v_call: TRBV2
d_call: .
j_call: TRBJ2-1
clone_size: .

cdr3_aa: CASSATSGTYEQYF
cdr3_nt: TGCGCCAGCAGCGCCACTAGCGGAACCTACGAGCAGTACTTC
v_call: TRBV5-1
d_call: TRBD2
j_call: TRBJ2-7
clone_size: .

cdr3_aa: CASSPKGPMNTEAFF
cdr3_nt: TGTGCCAGCAGCCCCAAGGGTCCCATGAACACTGAAGCTTTCTTT
v_call: TRBV7-9
d_call: .
j_call: TRBJ1-1
clone_size: once

cdr3_aa: CASSRGGTGANVLTF
cdr3_nt: TGTGCCAGCAGCCGGGGGGGGACCGGGGCCAACGTCCTGACTTTC
v_call: TRBV7-8
d_call: TRBD2
j_call: TRBJ2-6
clone_size: .

cdr3_aa: CASSLRKPGLDYEQYF
cdr3_nt: TGTGCCAGCAGTTTAAGAAAACCGGGCCTAGACTACGAGCAGTACTTC
v_call: TRBV27
d_call: .
j_call: TRBJ2-7
clone_size: .

cdr3_aa: CASSVNSYEQYF
cdr3_nt: TGTGCCAGCAGCGTAAACTCCTACGAGCAGTACTTC
v_call: TRBV5-4
d_call: .
j_call: TRBJ2-7
clone_size: .

cdr3_aa: CASSPTPSTDTQYF
cdr3_nt: TGTGCCAGCAGCCCTACTCCTAGCACAGATACGCAGTATTTT
v_call: TRBV7-3
d_call: .
j_call: TRBJ2-3
clone_size: .

cdr3_aa: CASSPGPPGNTEAFF
cdr3_nt: TGTGCCAGCTCACCCGGACCCCCGGGGAACACTGAAGCTTTCTTT
v_call: TRBV18
d_call: .
j_call: TRBJ1-1
clone_size: once

cdr3_aa: CASILGGSGSEQFF
cdr3_nt: TGTGCCAGCATCCTCGGAGGGAGTGGCAGTGAGCAGTTCTTC
v_call: TRBV6-6
d_call: .
j_call: TRBJ2-1
clone_size: once

cdr3_aa: CASSSIGNEQFF
cdr3_nt: TGTGCCAGCAGTTCAATAGGCAATGAGCAGTTCTTC
v_call: TRBV28
d_call: .
j_call: TRBJ2-1
clone_size: once

cdr3_aa: CASSYGGTSGIEQYF
cdr3_nt: TGTGCCAGCAGTTACGGCGGGACTAGCGGGATTGAGCAGTACTTC
v_call: TRBV6-6
d_call: TRBD2
j_call: TRBJ2-7
clone_size: .

cdr3_aa: CASSLGSRAFF
cdr3_nt: TGTGCCAGCAGTTTGGGAAGTCGAGCTTTCTTT
v_call: TRBV28
d_call: .
j_call: TRBJ1-1
clone_size: .

cdr3_aa: CASSPQGGGRANYGYTF
cdr3_nt: TGTGCCAGCTCACCCCAAGGCGGGGGGAGGGCTAACTATGGCTACACCTTC
v_call: TRBV18
d_call: .
j_call: TRBJ1-2
clone_size: .

cdr3_aa: CASRVDSRTQGEAFF
cdr3_nt: TGTGCCAGCAGGGTGGACAGCCGAACTCAGGGGGAAGCTTTCTTT
v_call: TRBV2
d_call: .
j_call: TRBJ1-1
clone_size: .

cdr3_aa: CASSMGRNTEAFF
cdr3_nt: TGTGCCAGCAGCATGGGACGGAACACTGAAGCTTTCTTT
v_call: TRBV5-4
d_call: .
j_call: TRBJ1-1
clone_size: once

cdr3_aa: CASSQADRVSTEAFF
cdr3_nt: TGCGCCAGCAGCCAGGCCGACAGGGTGAGCACTGAAGCTTTCTTT
v_call: TRBV4-1
d_call: TRBD1
j_call: TRBJ1-1
clone_size: .

cdr3_aa: CASSENRLGLYEQYF
cdr3_nt: TGTGCCAGCAGTGAAAACCGACTAGGTCTCTACGAGCAGTACTTC
v_call: TRBV2
d_call: .
j_call: TRBJ2-7
clone_size: .

cdr3_aa: CASSTQGITEAFF
cdr3_nt: TGTGCCAGCAGTACACAGGGGATTACTGAAGCTTTCTTT
v_call: TRBV11-2
d_call: TRBD1
j_call: TRBJ1-1
clone_size: .

cdr3_aa: CAISAKGQGGLSTGELFF
cdr3_nt: TGTGCCATCAGTGCCAAGGGACAGGGTGGGTTGAGCACCGGGGAGCTGTTTTTT
v_call: TRBV10-3
d_call: TRBD1
j_call: TRBJ2-2
clone_size: .

cdr3_aa: CASSDQSLTEAFF
cdr3_nt: TGCGCCAGCAGTGATCAGAGTCTCACTGAAGCTTTCTTT
v_call: TRBV10-2
d_call: .
j_call: TRBJ1-1
clone_size: .

cdr3_aa: CAISKGTDYGYTF
cdr3_nt: TGTGCCATCAGTAAGGGGACGGACTATGGCTACACCTTC
v_call: TRBV10-3
d_call: .
j_call: TRBJ1-2
clone_size: few

cdr3_aa: CASSYSTSTDEQFF
cdr3_nt: TGTGCCAGCAGTTACTCGACTAGTACCGATGAGCAGTTCTTC
v_call: TRBV6-5
d_call: .
j_call: TRBJ2-1
clone_size: .

cdr3_aa: CAISADRTFTGELFF
cdr3_nt: TGTGCCATCAGTGCGGACAGAACTTTCACCGGGGAGCTGTTTTTT
v_call: TRBV10-3
d_call: .
j_call: TRBJ2-2
clone_size: .

cdr3_aa: CASSRDRGRPAQYF
cdr3_nt: TGTGCCAGCAGTCGGGACAGGGGGCGACCGGCCCAGTACTTC
v_call: TRBV6-5
d_call: TRBD1
j_call: TRBJ2-5
clone_size: few

cdr3_aa: CASSLWGTGSLEQYF
cdr3_nt: TGTGCCAGCAGTTTATGGGGGACAGGGAGTTTAGAGCAGTACTTC
v_call: TRBV28
d_call: TRBD1
j_call: TRBJ2-7
clone_size: .

cdr3_aa: CASSLKGPPEATGELFF
cdr3_nt: TGTGCCAGCAGCTTAAAGGGCCCTCCGGAAGCGACCGGGGAGCTGTTTTTT
v_call: TRBV7-3
d_call: .
j_call: TRBJ2-2
clone_size: .

cdr3_aa: CASSLSYGASYEQYF
cdr3_nt: TGTGCCAGCAGTCTTTCTTATGGAGCCTCCTACGAGCAGTACTTC
v_call: TRBV6-5
d_call: .
j_call: TRBJ2-7
clone_size: .

cdr3_aa: CASSLVYFWGQQLVEQYF
cdr3_nt: TGTGCCAGCAGCTTAGTTTATTTCTGGGGACAACAACTTGTGGAGCAGTACTTC
v_call: TRBV7-6
d_call: .
j_call: TRBJ2-7
clone_size: .

cdr3_aa: CASSYRVTRDEQYF
cdr3_nt: TGTGCCAGCAGCTACCGGGTCACCCGGGACGAGCAGTACTTC
v_call: TRBV6-5
d_call: .
j_call: TRBJ2-7
clone_size: .

cdr3_aa: CASSLESMVYGYTF
cdr3_nt: TGCGCCAGCAGCTTGGAATCGATGGTCTATGGCTACACCTTC
v_call: TRBV5-1
d_call: .
j_call: TRBJ1-2
clone_size: .

cdr3_aa: CASSLGQGVYNEQFF
cdr3_nt: TGTGCCAGCAGCTTAGGTCAGGGGGTATACAATGAGCAGTTCTTC
v_call: TRBV7-9
d_call: TRBD1
j_call: TRBJ2-1
clone_size: .

cdr3_aa: CASSREGSLGRNTEAFF
cdr3_nt: TGTGCCAGCTCACGGGAGGGGAGTTTGGGCCGAAACACTGAAGCTTTCTTT
v_call: TRBV18
d_call: .
j_call: TRBJ1-1
clone_size: .

cdr3_aa: CASSQDPPGTRVLPEQFF
cdr3_nt: TGCGCCAGCAGCCAAGATCCCCCTGGGACTAGGGTTCTGCCTGAGCAGTTCTTC
v_call: TRBV4-3
d_call: TRBD2
j_call: TRBJ2-1
clone_size: .

cdr3_aa: CASSPRDYATDTQYF
cdr3_nt: TGTGCCAGCAGCCCCCGGGACTACGCCACAGATACGCAGTATTTT
v_call: TRBV7-9
d_call: TRBD2
j_call: TRBJ2-3
clone_size: .

cdr3_aa: CASSPEGQGLGYTF
cdr3_nt: TGTGCCAGCAGCCCCGAGGGACAGGGCTTAGGCTACACCTTC
v_call: TRBV7-3
d_call: TRBD1
j_call: TRBJ1-2
clone_size: .

cdr3_aa: CASSPTGQGALDF
cdr3_nt: TGTGCCAGCTCACCTACCGGCCAGGGGGCGCTTGACTTT
v_call: TRBV18
d_call: TRBD1
j_call: TRBJ1-1
clone_size: .

cdr3_aa: CASSWGTITEAFF
cdr3_nt: TGTGCCAGCAGTTGGGGGACGATCACTGAAGCTTTCTTT
v_call: TRBV28
d_call: .
j_call: TRBJ1-1
clone_size: .

cdr3_aa: CASSQGGALHEQYF
cdr3_nt: TGCGCCAGCAGCCAGGGGGGGGCTCTGCACGAGCAGTACTTC
v_call: TRBV5-1
d_call: .
j_call: TRBJ2-7
clone_size: .

cdr3_aa: CAISSGTPTGELFF
cdr3_nt: TGTGCCATCAGCTCCGGGACGCCCACCGGGGAGCTGTTTTTT
v_call: TRBV10-3
d_call: .
j_call: TRBJ2-2
clone_size: .

cdr3_aa: CASSELAGTSYNEQFF
cdr3_nt: TGTGCCAGCAGTGAACTAGCGGGAACTTCCTACAATGAGCAGTTCTTC
v_call: TRBV6-1
d_call: TRBD2
j_call: TRBJ2-1
clone_size: .

cdr3_aa: CASRPTTGVNTGELFF
cdr3_nt: TGTGCCAGCAGACCAACCACAGGGGTAAACACCGGGGAGCTGTTTTTT
v_call: TRBV5-4
d_call: TRBD1
j_call: TRBJ2-2
clone_size: .

cdr3_aa: CASSPYPLREEKLFF
cdr3_nt: TGTGCCAGCAGTCCATATCCCCTCCGAGAGGAAAAACTGTTTTTT
v_call: TRBV27
d_call: .
j_call: TRBJ1-4
clone_size: few

cdr3_aa: CASSLGGPGHNEQFF
cdr3_nt: TGTGCCAGCAGCTTGGGGGGCCCGGGGCACAATGAGCAGTTCTTC
v_call: TRBV7-3
d_call: .
j_call: TRBJ2-1
clone_size: .